A selection of T cell receptor beta chains follows, all from one sample in a study of blood T cell repertoires in COVID-19. The data were produced by immunoSEQ multiplex PCR, yet TCRdb's version contains in-frame clones alone and is incomplete. The sample contains about 62,000 clones, around 89% of which appear only once. What was sequenced was peripheral blood. These receptors originate from an older woman with COVID-19, enrolled during active disease. The CDR3 runs from the conserved cysteine through the conserved F or W. Each record gives: V gene, D gene, J gene, clone size, CDR3 DNA, CDR3 protein. D genes are given only for firm matches. The listing skips clone size in some rows; elsewhere it reads once, few, many or a size class.

TRBV28	.	TRBJ1-6	.	TGTGCCAGCAGTTTTCAGAGGACAAAGTCACCCCTCCACTTT	CASSFQRTKSPLHF
TRBV9	TRBD1	TRBJ2-7	.	TGTGCCAGCAGCGTAGGAGGGGGCGCGGGCACCTACGAGCAGTACTTC	CASSVGGGAGTYEQYF
TRBV5-4	TRBD2	TRBJ2-1	once	TGTGCCAGCAGCGCCGCGATAGCGGGAGGAAAGGTTGGTGAGCAGTTCTTC	CASSAAIAGGKVGEQFF
TRBV5-1	.	TRBJ1-6	.	TGCGCCAGCAGCTTTCTAAGAGGGAATTCACCCCTCCACTTT	CASSFLRGNSPLHF
TRBV19	.	TRBJ1-5	.	TGTGCCAGTACCGACATACCCAATCAGCCCCAGCATTTT	CASTDIPNQPQHF
TRBV7-9	.	TRBJ2-7	few	TGTGCCAGCAGCGAAAGACAGTACTCCTACGAGCAGTACTTC	CASSERQYSYEQYF
TRBV29-1	TRBD1	TRBJ2-1	.	TGCAGCGCTAGGACAGGGGCCCCTTACAATGAGCAGTTCTTC	CSARTGAPYNEQFF
TRBV5-1	.	TRBJ1-2	.	TGCGCCAGCAGCCCCGGATACAGGGTCGGGATCTATGGCTACACCTTC	CASSPGYRVGIYGYTF
TRBV5-1	.	TRBJ2-7	.	TGCGCCAGCAGCCCGGCCGGGAACTACGAGCAGTACTTC	CASSPAGNYEQYF
TRBV5-1	TRBD1	TRBJ1-2	once	TGCGCCAGCAGCCCCGGGACAGGGGTTAACTATGGCTACACCTTC	CASSPGTGVNYGYTF
TRBV7-8	.	TRBJ1-6	.	TGTGCCAGCAGCTTGGCGGGGTCACCCCTCCACTTT	CASSLAGSPLHF
TRBV19	TRBD2	TRBJ2-3	.	TGTGCCTCCCGGGGGGTTGGCACAGATACGCAGTATTTT	CASRGVGTDTQYF
TRBV3-1/TRBV3-2	TRBD1	TRBJ1-4	.	TGTGCCAGCAGCCCGACAGGGGATTCGGATGAAAAACTGTTTTTT	CASSPTGDSDEKLFF
TRBV19	TRBD1	TRBJ2-7	once	TGTGCCAGTAGTATTGCAGGGGGTCCCGAGCAGTACTTC	CASSIAGGPEQYF
TRBV10-3	.	TRBJ1-4	.	TGTGCCATCAGTGAGTCAATCCAGGGGTCAGGAACTAATGAAAAACTGTTTTTT	CAISESIQGSGTNEKLFF
TRBV4-3	.	TRBJ1-3	.	TGCGCCAGCAGCCAAGGGACAGTGGAAGGAAACACCATATATTTT	CASSQGTVEGNTIYF
TRBV10-2	.	TRBJ1-1	once	TGCGCCAGCCTTCCAGGGGCAAACTCTGAAGCTTTCTTT	CASLPGANSEAFF
TRBV4-2	.	TRBJ1-2	.	TGTGCCAGCAGCCAAGATATAACAGGGAATGGCTACACCTTC	CASSQDITGNGYTF
TRBV6-5	.	TRBJ1-2	.	TGTGCCAGCAGTCCTGCGGGGGCCCGAAACTATGGCTACACCTTC	CASSPAGARNYGYTF
TRBV7-2	TRBD1	TRBJ2-7	.	TGTGCCAGCACGCTCCGGACAGGGTTCGAGCAGTACTTC	CASTLRTGFEQYF